Sequencing of this T cell receptor beta chain was carried out in a study of cytomegalovirus exposure and HLA in healthy donors. Study results and caveats: An assumption of roughly uniform sequencing depth across donors underlay the presence/absence analyses. A few chains linked to CMV were shown in vitro to be specific for CMV antigens.

About this clone: Its antigen is unknown.

V dropped 0 bases and J dropped 2 bases, with 12 bases sitting between them. There are 16 residues in the CDR3. The germline V gene encodes CDR1 SGDLS and CDR2 YYNGEE. PCR was performed using 60 Vbeta and 13 Jbeta primers. Sequenced by immunoSEQ multiplex PCR; TCRdb stores in-frame clones only, minus some. The data show some 220,000 clones, roughly 79% seen once. The chain has TRBV9 and TRBJ1-3; D unclear. The sample consisted of PBMCs. This clonotype originated in a woman in her 40s in good health and CMV-seronegative. CDR3 protein: CASSVAGMAAGNTIYF. Written as DNA, the CDR3 is TGTGCCAGCAGCGTAGCCGGTATGGCGGCTGGAAACACCATATATTTT.